The TCR beta chain under discussion was sequenced for a study of T cells after yellow fever vaccination. Study findings and constraints: Within FACS-sorted repertoires, abundant clonotypes contaminating from the bulk population could be present. Post-booster repertoires again held most primary-vaccination clones (96% CD4, 75% to 90% CD8).

TCRdb redid the calling of the 5' RACE reads with MiXCR, one entry per CDR3 protein. This table has under 700,000 distinct CDR3 sequences, less than 20% appearing once. With 0 bases removed from V and 7 bases from J, the gap between germline ends came to 8 bases. Germline V gene sequence: CDR1 SGHKS, CDR2 YYEKEE (reference sequence). The CDR3 extends over 14 amino acids. Remarks on this clonotype: Its target is unknown.

The specimen comprised PBMCs, sampled about 5 days after the first yellow fever vaccination. The sequence came from a man aged 18 to 30 who received the YFV17D yellow fever vaccine. The V call is TRBV5-5, the J call TRBJ1-6; the D is unclear. CDR3 protein: CASSLAVGNSPLHF. The CDR3 DNA follows: TGTGCCAGCAGCTTGGCCGTGGGGAATTCACCCCTCCACTTT.